Following are 24 T cell receptor beta chains from one sample sequenced in a study of T cells in Graves' hyperthyroidism and ophthalmopathy. RNA transcripts provided the source from which TCR beta CDR3 regions were amplified. An initial round of RT-PCR targeting the TCR CDR3 relied on the HTBI primer set. TCRdb reprocessed the multiplex PCR reads via MiXCR and lists one record per CDR3 protein. In the table there are 250,000 to 300,000 distinct CDR3 sequences, roughly a fifth of which are singletons. Sequencing used blood. All receptors derive from a man aged 50-60 years with Graves' ophthalmopathy.

The chain carries TRBV24-1 and TRBJ2-3; possibly TRBD1 for D (5 bases). The CDR3 length is 17 residues. The V and J ends lost 3 bases and 2 bases respectively, with 17 bases between them. Germline CDR1 is KGHDR and CDR2 is SFDVKD. CDR3 in amino acids: CATSDTALQGSTDTQYF. In DNA, the CDR3 is TGTGCCACCAGTGATACGGCCCTCCAGGGTTCCACAGATACGCAGTATTTT.

At least ten counts were recorded for this clonotype. This chain uses TRBV28 with TRBJ1-5; 8 nucleotides align to TRBD1. Germline-derived CDR1 and CDR2 are MDHEN and SYDVKM. This CDR3 contains 15 residues. Losses at the gene ends were 1 base for V and 7 bases for J; bases not matched to a gene: 6. The CDR3 loop reads CASSLLAGDRQPQHF. Written as DNA, the CDR3 is TGTGCCAGCAGTTTATTAGCCGGGGACAGGCAGCCCCAGCATTTT. The complete variable domain, with remaining parts taken from reference TRBV28 and TRBJ1-5, reads DVKVTQSSRYLVKRTGEKVFLECVQDMDHENMFWYRQDPGLGLRLIYFSYDVKMKEKGDIPEGYSVSREKKERFSLILESASTNQTSMYLCASSLLAGDRQPQHFGDGTRLSIL.

The chain has TRBV6-2 or TRBV6-3 and TRBJ2-3, with 7 nucleotides matching TRBD1. This CDR3 has 14 residues. The V gene's germline CDR1 is MNHEY and CDR2 SVGEGT. V shed 5 bases and J 14 bases; nucleotides not matched to a gene: 16. CDR3 loop: CASSQSRDSLTGYF. The CDR3 DNA follows: TGTGCCAGCAGTCAGTCCCGGGACAGCCTTACGGGGTATTTT.

This chain joins TRBV18 and TRBJ1-2, with D perhaps TRBD1 (5 bases). The CDR3 spans 15 residues. Between the trimmed V and J ends, which lost 5 bases and 6 bases, there was a span of 19 bases. Germline V CDR1 and CDR2: KGHSH, LQKENI. The CDR3 protein is CASSTTSGRADGYTF. The CDR3 nucleotides are TGTGCCAGCTCAACGACGTCAGGCAGGGCCGATGGCTACACCTTC.

This clonotype was seen at least ten times. This chain uses TRBV12-3 or TRBV12-4 with TRBJ1-1; D ambiguous. V was shortened by 2 bases and J by 3 bases, with 28 bases between the two germline ends. The CDR3 extends over 20 amino acids. DNA of the CDR3: TGTGCCAGCAGTTTAAATCGGGGTGGATTTGGAGTCTTTCAAGACACTGAAGCTTTCTTT. Its translation is CASSLNRGGFGVFQDTEAFF.

This clonotype appeared a few times. The chain is built from TRBV6-1 and TRBJ2-7, with a tentative D call TRBD2 (7 bases). The length of the CDR3 is 14 residues. The ends were cut back, 5 bases at V and 6 bases at J, with 17 bases in the middle. Germline V lookup: CDR1 MNHNS, CDR2 SASEGT. The CDR3 DNA follows: TGTGCCAGCAGTACGGGGAGGGGCAGGGGCGAGCAGTACTTC. This translates into CASSTGRGRGEQYF.

This clonotype has ten or more counts. The genes are TRBV2 and TRBJ2-1; 11 bases match TRBD2. Germline assignment: CDR1 SNHLY and CDR2 FYNNEI. The CDR3 is 16 amino acids. V lost 2 bases and J lost 4; bases outside the gene matches: 4. CDR3 DNA: TGTGCCAGCAGTGAATTAGCGGGAGGGACGTACAATGAGCAGTTCTTC. Translation: CASSELAGGTYNEQFF.

The chain joins TRBV9 to TRBJ2-1; D might be TRBD2 (6 bases). CDR3 length: 15 residues. V was pared by 0 bases and J by 6 bases, with 13 bases between. Germline-derived CDR1 and CDR2 are SGDLS and YYNGEE. The CDR3 protein is CASSVGTGAANEQFF. CDR3 in DNA: TGTGCCAGCAGCGTAGGAACGGGAGCGGCCAATGAGCAGTTCTTC.

This clonotype was counted ten times or more. The V call is TRBV6-5, the J call TRBJ2-7, with D possibly being TRBD1 (6 bases). Deletions cut 3 bases from V and 3 bases from J, with 24 bases between. The CDR3 runs 18 residues. Looked up from germline, CDR1 is MNHEY and CDR2 is SVGAGI. Here the CDR3 reads CASSYGPRGPRAYYEQYF. The DNA of the CDR3 is TGTGCCAGCAGTTATGGTCCCAGGGGTCCTAGGGCTTACTACGAGCAGTACTTC.

About this clonotype itself: Just one base apart from a much larger clone, this may be a read error. The chain combines TRBV7-8 with TRBJ2-7, with a possible D match to TRBD1 (5 bases). Trimming took 3 bases from V and 4 from J, leaving 10 bases between them. Germline values: CDR1 SGHVS, CDR2 FQNEAQ. This CDR3 spans 13 amino acids. The CDR3, as DNA: TGTGCCAGCAGCTTCAACAGACAGTACGAGCAGTACTTC. Translating gives CASSFNRQYEQYF. The variable domain in full, with the rest retrieved from reference TRBV7-8 and TRBJ2-7, is GAGVSQSPRYKVAKRGQDVALRCDPISGHVSLFWYQQALGQGPEFLTYFQNEAQLDKSGLPSDRFFAERPEGSVSTLKIQRTQQEDSAVYLCASSFNRQYEQYFGPGTRLTVT.

V is TRBV19 and J is TRBJ1-1; tentative D call: TRBD1 (5 bases). The V end was cut by 1 base, the J end by 4 bases, with 10 bases between. The CDR3 has 14 amino acids. Germline V CDR1 and CDR2: LNHDA, SQIVND (reference sequence). This CDR3 is CASSIVSGGTEAFF. The DNA for the CDR3 is TGTGCCAGTAGTATAGTATCCGGGGGCACTGAAGCTTTCTTT.

With respect to this clonotype: A much larger clone sits a single nucleotide away, making a read error possible. This chain links TRBV3-1 with TRBJ2-4; D call uncertain. Germline assignment: CDR1 LGHDT and CDR2 YNNKEL (reference sequence). The CDR3 has 12 amino acids. The CDR3 DNA is TGTACCAGCAGCCAATACAAAAACATTCAGTACTTC. Translated, it gives CTSSQYKNIQYF.

The CDR3 DNA is TGCGCCAGCAGCCCTCCGGGACAGGGGGCGGCTGGCTACACCTTC. Its protein is CASSPPGQGAAGYTF. The rearrangement uses TRBV5-1 and TRBJ1-2; TRBD1 matches 12 bases. V lost 4 bases to trimming and J lost 7 bases; unmatched junction nucleotides: 8. Germline V lookup: CDR1 SGHRS, CDR2 YFSETQ. This CDR3 is 15 amino acids long. Full variable domain (missing parts from reference TRBV5-1 and TRBJ1-2): KAGVTQTPRYLIKTRGQQVTLSCSPISGHRSVSWYQQTPGQGLQFLFEYFSETQRNKGNFPGRFSGRQFSNSRSEMNVSTLELGDSALYLCASSPPGQGAAGYTFGSGTRLTVV.

The table lists this clonotype with many counts. The V gene is TRBV3-1, the J gene TRBJ1-5; D ambiguous. This CDR3 spans 14 amino acids. V lost 1 base, J lost 7 bases, and 11 bases lay in between. Looked up from germline, CDR1 is LGHDT and CDR2 is YNNKEL (reference sequence). As DNA, the CDR3 is TGTGCCAGCAGCCAAGGGCCAGGAAGCCAGCCCCAGCATTTT. Translated: CASSQGPGSQPQHF.

With regard to this clonotype: With a much larger clone just one base away, this may be a read error. Without the conserved terminal phenylalanine or tryptophan, this CDR3 likely stems from a read error. This rearrangement joins TRBV6-2 or TRBV6-3 to TRBJ2-1; TRBD2 matches 8 bases. The V and J ends lost 5 bases and 0 bases, in that order; junction bases with no gene match: 12. The CDR3 sequence is 18 residues long. CDR1 and CDR2 from the germline V gene are MNHEY and SVGEGT. The CDR3 bases are TGTGCCAGCAGTCCGGGACACAGCGGGAGCCCCTCCTACAATGAGCAGTTCCTC. Its translation: CASSPGHSGSPSYNEQFL.

This clonotype was picked up many times. The chain has TRBV20-1 and TRBJ2-1; TRBD2 aligns across 12 bases. V lost 0 bases, J lost 5 bases, and 8 bases stayed unmatched. The germline CDR1 and CDR2 sequences are DFQATT and SNEGSKA (reference sequence). This CDR3 spans 17 amino acids. The CDR3 DNA is TGCAGTGCTAGAGATGTTAGACTAGCGGGAGAACACAATGAGCAGTTCTTC. Translation gives CSARDVRLAGEHNEQFF.

This CDR3 reads CSVLLQEMDTEAFF. The DNA of the CDR3 is TGCAGCGTTCTACTACAGGAGATGGACACTGAAGCTTTCTTT. V and J are TRBV29-1 and TRBJ1-1, with a possible D match to TRBD1 (5 bases). This CDR3 has 14 residues. Between the trimmed V and J ends, which lost 5 bases and 3 bases, there was a span of 16 bases. Germline CDR1 is SQVTM and CDR2 is ANQGSEA.

This clonotype was recorded at least ten times. The chain carries TRBV2 and TRBJ1-6; TRBD1 might be the D (5 bases). The CDR3 length is 14 residues. Germline CDR1 and CDR2: SNHLY and FYNNEI. Trimming removed 3 bases at V and 10 bases at J, with 13 bases between. The DNA of the CDR3 is TGTGCCAGCAGTGACCGGGGGGGAGGATCACCCCTCCACTTT. Translation gives CASSDRGGGSPLHF.

This clonotype has ten or more counts. The V call is TRBV20-1, the J call TRBJ2-3; D is unresolved. V was clipped by 0 bases and J by 0 bases, with 10 bases between them. CDR3 length: 15 amino acids. The germline CDR1 and CDR2 sequences are DFQATT and SNEGSKA (reference sequence). The DNA for the CDR3 is TGCAGTGCTAGAGATGCCCGGTTTAGCACAGATACGCAGTATTTT. Encoded protein: CSARDARFSTDTQYF.

The table lists this clonotype with many counts. The chain couples TRBV7-9 to TRBJ1-2; the D is unclear. V was shortened by 1 base and J by 5 bases, with 11 bases between the two germline ends. CDR1 is SEHNR and CDR2 is FQNEAQ in the germline V gene (reference sequence). The length of the CDR3 is 14 residues. CDR3 residues: CASSLEGRTYGYTF. CDR3 in DNA: TGTGCCAGCAGCTTAGAGGGCCGAACGTATGGCTACACCTTC.

This chain joins TRBV7-2 and TRBJ1-6; 10 bases align to TRBD1. CDR3 length: 17 amino acids. V lost 2 bases and J lost 9; bases outside the gene matches: 10. Germline V gives CDR1 SGHTA, CDR2 FQGNSA. CDR3 nucleotides: TGTGCCAGCAGCTTACACGGGACAGGGGCAATTAGTTCACCCCTCCACTTT. Translation: CASSLHGTGAISSPLHF.

CDR3 region: CASSLSSGRGRSYEQYF. The CDR3 DNA follows: TGTGCCAGCAGCTTATCGAGCGGGAGGGGTCGCTCCTACGAGCAGTACTTC. The chain links TRBV7-9 to TRBJ2-7, with 10 bases identical to TRBD2. V shed 2 bases, J shed 0 bases, and the junction held 7 bases outside the gene matches. The germline V gene encodes CDR1 SEHNR and CDR2 FQNEAQ (reference sequence). CDR3 size: 17 residues. Drawing the rest from reference TRBV7-9 and TRBJ2-7, the complete variable domain is DTGVSQNPRHKITKRGQNVTFRCDPISEHNRLYWYRQTLGQGPEFLTYFQNEAQLEKSRLLSDRFSAERPKGSFSTLEIQRTEQGDSAMYLCASSLSSGRGRSYEQYFGPGTRLTVT.

This chain uses TRBV3-1 with TRBJ1-1; D not resolved. The germline CDR1 and CDR2 sequences are LGHDT and YNNKEL (reference sequence). Trimming left V 0 bases short and J 3 bases short, with 5 bases between. The CDR3 is made up of 13 amino acids. The CDR3 coding sequence is TGTGCCAGCAGCCAAGACGACCACACTGAAGCTTTCTTT. Amino acid sequence: CASSQDDHTEAFF.

This CDR3 reads CATSDPGLGEQYF. In DNA, the CDR3 is TGTGCCACCAGTGATCCGGGTTTAGGGGAGCAGTACTTC. The rearrangement uses TRBV24-1 and TRBJ2-7; D gene uncertain. This CDR3 is 13 amino acids long. V lost 3 bases, J lost 7 bases, and 12 bases lay in between. Germline V gene lookup returns CDR1 KGHDR and CDR2 SFDVKD.